The rows below give T cell receptor beta chains drawn from one sample of a study of T cells after posttransplantation cyclophosphamide. Repertoires were generated with immunoSEQ multiplex PCR, while TCRdb's copy carries only in-frame clones and drops some. Among 20,000 to 25,000 clones listed, about 90% were seen once. This material consisted of PBMCs, taken after allogeneic stem cell transplant with posttransplant cyclophosphamide. These receptors were taken from a female patient aged 25-40 years who received an allogeneic stem cell transplant from an unrelated donor, was CMV-positive, and had no GVHD. These T cells may partly come from the graft donor. Both conserved end residues are part of each CDR3. D genes are given only for firm matches. Some rows mark clone size as missing; the rest say once, few, many or name a class of expanded clone.

v_call: TRBV2
cdr3_length: 14
d_call: TRBD2
clone_size: NA
j_call: TRBJ2-3
cdr3_aa: CAGRAGVTTDTQYF
cdr3_nt: TGTGCCGGGCGGGCGGGGGTTACCACAGATACGCAGTATTTT

v_call: TRBV5-4
cdr3_length: 13
d_call: NA
clone_size: few
j_call: TRBJ1-1
cdr3_aa: CASTVPGNTEAFF
cdr3_nt: TGTGCCAGCACAGTCCCAGGGAACACTGAAGCTTTCTTT

v_call: TRBV5-4
cdr3_length: 14
d_call: NA
clone_size: NA
j_call: TRBJ2-1
cdr3_aa: CASSPEGLSLGQFF
cdr3_nt: TGTGCCAGCAGCCCAGAGGGACTCAGCTTGGGTCAGTTCTTC

v_call: TRBV19
cdr3_length: 17
d_call: TRBD2
clone_size: NA
j_call: TRBJ2-5
cdr3_aa: CASSNALWRGDQETQYF
cdr3_nt: TGTGCCAGTAGTAACGCCTTGTGGCGGGGGGATCAAGAGACCCAGTACTTC

v_call: TRBV11-1
cdr3_length: 14
d_call: NA
clone_size: once
j_call: TRBJ2-7
cdr3_aa: CASSFGTPGNEQYF
cdr3_nt: TGTGCCAGCAGCTTTGGGACACCCGGGAACGAGCAGTACTTC

v_call: TRBV9
cdr3_length: 17
d_call: TRBD1
clone_size: NA
j_call: TRBJ2-1
cdr3_aa: CASSPKTGLSSYNEQFF
cdr3_nt: TGTGCCAGCAGCCCAAAGACAGGGCTCAGCTCCTACAATGAGCAGTTCTTC

v_call: TRBV19
cdr3_length: 15
d_call: NA
clone_size: NA
j_call: TRBJ2-1
cdr3_aa: CASSISRDKGNEQFF
cdr3_nt: TGTGCCAGTAGTATATCAAGGGACAAAGGCAATGAGCAGTTCTTC

v_call: TRBV28
cdr3_length: 18
d_call: TRBD1
clone_size: NA
j_call: TRBJ1-6
cdr3_aa: CASSLIKGGQTFNSPLHF
cdr3_nt: TGTGCCAGCAGTTTAATTAAGGGGGGACAGACCTTCAATTCACCCCTCCACTTT

v_call: TRBV9
cdr3_length: 13
d_call: TRBD1
clone_size: NA
j_call: TRBJ1-6
cdr3_aa: CASNGQEGSPLHF
cdr3_nt: TGTGCCAGCAACGGACAGGAGGGTTCACCCCTCCACTTT

v_call: TRBV5-4
cdr3_length: 13
d_call: NA
clone_size: NA
j_call: TRBJ2-7
cdr3_aa: CASSRDRLYEQYF
cdr3_nt: TGTGCCAGCAGCCGTGACAGACTCTACGAGCAGTACTTC

v_call: TRBV7-9
cdr3_length: 14
d_call: TRBD2
clone_size: NA
j_call: TRBJ2-7
cdr3_aa: CASSPTSGFHEQYF
cdr3_nt: TGTGCCAGCAGCCCGACTAGCGGGTTCCACGAGCAGTACTTC

v_call: TRBV28
cdr3_length: 14
d_call: TRBD2
clone_size: NA
j_call: TRBJ2-5
cdr3_aa: CASIRGGVHETQYF
cdr3_nt: TGTGCCAGCATTCGCGGGGGGGTGCATGAGACCCAGTACTTC

v_call: TRBV2
cdr3_length: 13
d_call: NA
clone_size: NA
j_call: TRBJ1-1
cdr3_aa: CASSRRVNTEAFF
cdr3_nt: TGTGCCAGCAGTAGACGGGTAAACACTGAAGCTTTCTTT

v_call: TRBV2
cdr3_length: 15
d_call: NA
clone_size: NA
j_call: TRBJ1-2
cdr3_aa: CASSEEGNPNYGYTF
cdr3_nt: TGTGCCAGCAGTGAAGAGGGGAACCCTAACTATGGCTACACCTTC

v_call: TRBV29-1
cdr3_length: 14
d_call: NA
clone_size: NA
j_call: TRBJ1-2
cdr3_aa: CSVGSPGVDYGYTF
cdr3_nt: TGCAGCGTTGGAAGTCCAGGGGTGGACTATGGCTACACCTTC

v_call: TRBV6-5
cdr3_length: 15
d_call: TRBD1
clone_size: NA
j_call: TRBJ1-1
cdr3_aa: CASSRQGGWGTEAFF
cdr3_nt: TGTGCCAGCAGCAGACAGGGAGGATGGGGCACTGAAGCTTTCTTT

v_call: TRBV5-6
cdr3_length: 12
d_call: NA
clone_size: NA
j_call: TRBJ1-3
cdr3_aa: CASSQGGNTIYF
cdr3_nt: TGTGCCAGCAGCCAGGGGGGAAACACCATATATTTT

v_call: TRBV2
cdr3_length: 14
d_call: NA
clone_size: NA
j_call: TRBJ2-7
cdr3_aa: CASSEEGATYEQYF
cdr3_nt: TGTGCCAGCAGTGAAGAAGGGGCAACGTACGAGCAGTACTTC

v_call: TRBV5-6
cdr3_length: 15
d_call: NA
clone_size: NA
j_call: TRBJ1-1
cdr3_aa: CASSLVTGANTEAFF
cdr3_nt: TGTGCCAGCAGCTTGGTGACAGGTGCCAACACTGAAGCTTTCTTT

v_call: TRBV6-5
cdr3_length: 14
d_call: NA
clone_size: NA
j_call: TRBJ2-2
cdr3_aa: CASSYSGPSGELFF
cdr3_nt: TGTGCCAGCAGTTACTCTGGCCCGTCCGGGGAGCTGTTTTTT

v_call: TRBV5-4
cdr3_length: 17
d_call: TRBD1
clone_size: once
j_call: TRBJ1-2
cdr3_aa: CASSLVVVAGTGEGYTF
cdr3_nt: TGTGCCAGCAGCTTGGTCGTGGTGGCCGGGACAGGGGAAGGCTACACCTTC

v_call: TRBV6-5
cdr3_length: 15
d_call: NA
clone_size: NA
j_call: TRBJ2-7
cdr3_aa: CASSSPGREIYEQYF
cdr3_nt: TGTGCCAGCAGTTCCCCGGGCAGGGAAATATACGAGCAGTACTTC

v_call: TRBV9
cdr3_length: 15
d_call: NA
clone_size: NA
j_call: TRBJ2-3
cdr3_aa: CASSGEGASTDTQYF
cdr3_nt: TGTGCCAGCAGCGGAGAAGGAGCTAGCACAGATACGCAGTATTTT

v_call: TRBV5-4
cdr3_length: 13
d_call: NA
clone_size: once
j_call: TRBJ2-2
cdr3_aa: CASSLRATRELFF
cdr3_nt: TGTGCCAGCAGCTTACGAGCCACCCGGGAGCTGTTTTTT

v_call: TRBV19
cdr3_length: 18
d_call: TRBD1
clone_size: NA
j_call: TRBJ1-5
cdr3_aa: CASSKARGLFNSNQPQHF
cdr3_nt: TGTGCCAGTAGTAAGGCCAGGGGGTTGTTCAATAGCAATCAGCCCCAGCATTTT

v_call: TRBV2
cdr3_length: 14
d_call: TRBD1
clone_size: NA
j_call: TRBJ1-2
cdr3_aa: CASSAGQGVYGYTF
cdr3_nt: TGTGCCAGCAGTGCGGGACAGGGAGTCTATGGCTACACCTTC

v_call: TRBV9
cdr3_length: 16
d_call: TRBD2
clone_size: NA
j_call: TRBJ2-3
cdr3_aa: CASSSREDPRTDTQYF
cdr3_nt: TGTGCCAGCAGCTCCCGGGAGGACCCCCGCACAGATACGCAGTATTTT

v_call: TRBV6-5
cdr3_length: 15
d_call: TRBD2
clone_size: NA
j_call: TRBJ2-1
cdr3_aa: CASRTSGDSYNEQFF
cdr3_nt: TGTGCCAGCAGGACTAGCGGGGACTCCTACAATGAGCAGTTCTTC

v_call: TRBV7-2
cdr3_length: 13
d_call: NA
clone_size: few
j_call: TRBJ2-7
cdr3_aa: CASSLDSSYEQYF
cdr3_nt: TGTGCCAGCAGCTTAGACAGCTCCTACGAGCAGTACTTC

v_call: TRBV28
cdr3_length: 17
d_call: TRBD1
clone_size: NA
j_call: TRBJ2-3
cdr3_aa: CASSLYGQGVATDTQYF
cdr3_nt: TGTGCCAGCAGTTTATACGGACAGGGGGTAGCGACAGATACGCAGTATTTT

v_call: TRBV7-9
cdr3_length: 13
d_call: NA
clone_size: NA
j_call: TRBJ2-7
cdr3_aa: CASSAGLPYEQYF
cdr3_nt: TGTGCCAGCAGCGCCGGACTCCCCTACGAGCAGTACTTC

v_call: TRBV4-2
cdr3_length: 20
d_call: TRBD2
clone_size: NA
j_call: TRBJ2-5
cdr3_aa: CASSQADRLAGERIVETQYF
cdr3_nt: TGTGCCAGCAGCCAAGCGGACCGACTAGCGGGGGAGCGCATTGTGGAGACCCAGTACTTC

v_call: TRBV4-2
cdr3_length: 16
d_call: NA
clone_size: NA
j_call: TRBJ1-4
cdr3_aa: CASSQEEGLEGEKLFF
cdr3_nt: TGTGCCAGCAGCCAAGAAGAAGGGCTTGAGGGTGAAAAACTGTTTTTT

v_call: TRBV4-1
cdr3_length: 13
d_call: NA
clone_size: NA
j_call: TRBJ2-1
cdr3_aa: CASSYYLYNEQFF
cdr3_nt: TGCGCCAGCAGCTACTACCTTTACAATGAGCAGTTCTTC

v_call: TRBV7-3
cdr3_length: 15
d_call: TRBD1
clone_size: NA
j_call: TRBJ1-1
cdr3_aa: CASSLIAGGNTEAFF
cdr3_nt: TGTGCCAGCAGCTTAATAGCAGGGGGAAACACTGAAGCTTTCTTT

v_call: TRBV18
cdr3_length: 17
d_call: NA
clone_size: NA
j_call: TRBJ2-3
cdr3_aa: CASSPGASLGLTDTQYF
cdr3_nt: TGTGCCAGCTCACCAGGGGCTAGTCTGGGTCTCACAGATACGCAGTATTTT

v_call: TRBV28
cdr3_length: 13
d_call: NA
clone_size: NA
j_call: TRBJ1-1
cdr3_aa: CASSSVRRVKAFF
cdr3_nt: TGTGCCAGCAGTTCTGTTCGCAGGGTTAAAGCTTTCTTT

v_call: TRBV28
cdr3_length: 17
d_call: TRBD2
clone_size: NA
j_call: TRBJ2-6
cdr3_aa: CASSQMGLAGGLGVLTF
cdr3_nt: TGTGCCAGCAGTCAAATGGGACTAGCGGGGGGGCTGGGTGTCCTGACTTTC

v_call: TRBV7-2
cdr3_length: 15
d_call: NA
clone_size: NA
j_call: TRBJ1-5
cdr3_aa: CASSSRAGLNQPQHF
cdr3_nt: TGTGCCAGCAGCTCACGGGCAGGGCTGAATCAGCCCCAGCATTTT

v_call: TRBV29-1
cdr3_length: 15
d_call: TRBD2
clone_size: NA
j_call: TRBJ2-7
cdr3_aa: CSGSTWAAGFHEQYF
cdr3_nt: TGCAGCGGCAGTACGTGGGCAGCGGGGTTCCACGAGCAGTACTTC

v_call: TRBV27
cdr3_length: 15
d_call: NA
clone_size: NA
j_call: TRBJ2-5
cdr3_aa: CASSLRWGGPETQYF
cdr3_nt: TGTGCCAGCAGTTTAAGGTGGGGGGGCCCCGAGACCCAGTACTTC

v_call: TRBV7-2
cdr3_length: 16
d_call: TRBD1
clone_size: NA
j_call: TRBJ1-1
cdr3_aa: CASSLTGGSGNTEAFF
cdr3_nt: TGTGCCAGCAGCCTTACAGGGGGTAGTGGGAACACTGAAGCTTTCTTT

v_call: TRBV7-2
cdr3_length: 15
d_call: TRBD1
clone_size: NA
j_call: TRBJ1-5
cdr3_aa: CASSLAPGGTQPQHF
cdr3_nt: TGTGCCAGCAGCTTAGCGCCAGGGGGCACTCAGCCCCAGCATTTT

v_call: TRBV7-2
cdr3_length: 15
d_call: TRBD1
clone_size: NA
j_call: TRBJ1-4
cdr3_aa: CASSSYRGANEKLFF
cdr3_nt: TGTGCCAGCAGCTCCTACAGGGGGGCTAATGAAAAACTGTTTTTT

v_call: TRBV5-1
cdr3_length: 17
d_call: TRBD1
clone_size: few
j_call: TRBJ1-4
cdr3_aa: CASSLARGNQTPEKLFF
cdr3_nt: TGCGCCAGCAGCTTGGCCAGGGGGAATCAGACACCTGAAAAACTGTTTTTT

v_call: TRBV5-4
cdr3_length: 16
d_call: TRBD2
clone_size: NA
j_call: TRBJ2-7
cdr3_aa: CASTSGASGGLYEQYF
cdr3_nt: TGTGCCAGCACTTCGGGCGCAAGCGGGGGCCTCTACGAGCAGTACTTC

v_call: TRBV19
cdr3_length: 14
d_call: NA
clone_size: NA
j_call: TRBJ1-5
cdr3_aa: CASSMSRGNQPQHF
cdr3_nt: TGTGCCAGTAGTATGTCCAGGGGCAATCAGCCCCAGCATTTT

v_call: TRBV10-3
cdr3_length: 14
d_call: TRBD2
clone_size: NA
j_call: TRBJ2-3
cdr3_aa: CAISERGDTDTQYF
cdr3_nt: TGTGCCATCAGTGAGCGGGGGGACACAGATACGCAGTATTTT

v_call: TRBV27
cdr3_length: 16
d_call: TRBD1
clone_size: NA
j_call: TRBJ2-5
cdr3_aa: CASSSLGTGRLETQYF
cdr3_nt: TGTGCCAGCAGTTCTCTAGGGACAGGACGCCTTGAGACCCAGTACTTC

v_call: TRBV5-1
cdr3_length: 15
d_call: TRBD2
clone_size: NA
j_call: TRBJ2-1
cdr3_aa: CASSSPGLASNEQFF
cdr3_nt: TGCGCCAGCAGCTCACCGGGACTAGCGAGCAATGAGCAGTTCTTC

v_call: TRBV18
cdr3_length: 15
d_call: NA
clone_size: NA
j_call: TRBJ1-1
cdr3_aa: CASSPLQVSNTEAFF
cdr3_nt: TGTGCCAGCTCACCCCTACAGGTTTCCAACACTGAAGCTTTCTTT

v_call: TRBV6-1
cdr3_length: 15
d_call: NA
clone_size: NA
j_call: TRBJ2-3
cdr3_aa: CASIEGGPPTDTQYF
cdr3_nt: TGTGCCAGCATCGAGGGGGGGCCACCCACAGATACGCAGTATTTT

v_call: TRBV5-1
cdr3_length: 14
d_call: TRBD1
clone_size: NA
j_call: TRBJ2-3
cdr3_aa: CASSSGTAADTQYF
cdr3_nt: TGCGCCAGCAGTTCCGGGACAGCGGCAGATACGCAGTATTTT

v_call: TRBV7-9
cdr3_length: 15
d_call: TRBD1
clone_size: NA
j_call: TRBJ1-5
cdr3_aa: CASSPGQGAFQPQHF
cdr3_nt: TGTGCCAGCAGCCCCGGACAGGGGGCTTTTCAGCCCCAGCATTTT

v_call: TRBV25-1
cdr3_length: 15
d_call: NA
clone_size: NA
j_call: TRBJ2-1
cdr3_aa: CASRGTGDRYNEQFF
cdr3_nt: TGTGCCAGCAGAGGTACAGGAGACCGCTACAATGAGCAGTTCTTC

v_call: TRBV28
cdr3_length: 15
d_call: NA
clone_size: NA
j_call: TRBJ1-6
cdr3_aa: CASSATSSYNSPLHF
cdr3_nt: TGTGCCAGCAGTGCGACAAGCTCCTATAATTCACCCCTCCACTTT